This TCR beta chain originates from a study of T-cell memory formation after mild COVID-19. Across the study: The two donors had largely donor-specific TCR clusters.

Trimming removed 3 bases from V and 6 bases from J, with 15 bases in between. Germline V gene sequence: CDR1 KGHDR, CDR2 SFDVKD. This CDR3 is built from 15 residues. TCRdb reprocessed the 5' RACE reads via MiXCR and lists one record per CDR3 protein. The sample consists of approximately 190,000 distinct CDR3 sequences, around 16% of them appearing once. The chain recombines TRBV24-1 with TRBJ2-3; possibly TRBD1 or TRBD2 for D (5 bases each). This receptor was identified in an adult woman who had mild COVID-19 (a few samples of this study predate the infection). Cell type and time point are not known. Sequencing used PBMCs or a T cell subset sorted from them (not recorded which). Here the CDR3 DNA reads TGTGCCACCAGTGATCCTCGTGGGGCGGGTGATACGCAGTATTTT. It is translated as CATSDPRGAGDTQYF.